A single sample is the source of the 9 T cell receptor beta chains below, sequenced in a study of shared clonotypes between healthy human individuals. Produced via immunoSEQ multiplex PCR; TCRdb's table is partial and in-frame only. The sample lists some 2,000,000 clones, 85% to 95% occurring once. CD45RO negativity and positive selection for CCR7 defined naive CD8 cells, a population that excluded terminally differentiated effector memory CD45RA+ cells. The sequenced material came from naive CD8+ T cells sorted from blood. These receptors all come from a man younger than 35 in good health.

This rearrangement joins TRBV28 to TRBJ2-7; D perhaps matches TRBD2 (6 bases). Germline CDR1 MDHEN, CDR2 SYDVKM. This CDR3 comprises 12 residues. V lost 2 bases, J lost 6 bases, and 8 bases lay in between. In DNA form, the CDR3 reads TGTGCCAGCAGTTTAGGCGGGATCGAGCAGTACTTC. Protein product: CASSLGGIEQYF. The full variable domain, in which reference TRBV28 and TRBJ2-7 provide the parts outside the CDR3, is DVKVTQSSRYLVKRTGEKVFLECVQDMDHENMFWYRQDPGLGLRLIYFSYDVKMKEKGDIPEGYSVSREKKERFSLILESASTNQTSMYLCASSLGGIEQYFGPGTRLTVT.

J is TRBJ2-5 and V is TRBV7-9; D unresolved. The CDR3 runs to 16 residues. V gave up 1 base and J gave up 1 base, with 13 bases separating them. CDR1 is SEHNR and CDR2 is FQNEAQ in the germline V gene (reference sequence). This chain's CDR3 is CASSLEEAGGQETQYF. The DNA for the CDR3 is TGTGCCAGCAGCTTAGAGGAAGCCGGTGGCCAAGAGACCCAGTACTTC.

This clone came up a few times. The same CDR3 is also encoded by other DNA sequences in this sample. V gene TRBV4-3 combines with J gene TRBJ2-7, with D perhaps matching TRBD1 or TRBD2 (5 bases each). Germline V CDR1 and CDR2: LGHNA, YSLEER. The CDR3 is 14 amino acids. Trimming stripped 4 bases from V and 2 bases from J, with 12 bases between. Written as DNA, the CDR3 is TGCGCCAGCAGCCCGAGGGGCGGCCCCTACGAGCAGTACTTC. It codes for CASSPRGGPYEQYF.

This chain uses TRBV5-1 with TRBJ2-2; D is possibly TRBD1 (5 bases). This CDR3 region has 15 residues. Germline lookup yields CDR1 SGHRS and CDR2 YFSETQ. The germline V and J ends were trimmed by 0 bases and 1 base, with 7 bases remaining between them. Here the CDR3 DNA reads TGCGCCAGCAGCTTGGGGGGCGTGAACACCGGGGAGCTGTTTTTT. Its protein is CASSLGGVNTGELFF.

CDR3 sequence reads: CASTGQGNEQYF. The CDR3 DNA is TGTGCCAGCACGGGGCAGGGTAACGAGCAGTACTTC. The chain uses TRBV6-5 and TRBJ2-7; D is tentatively TRBD1 or TRBD2 (5 bases each). With 7 bases removed from V and 5 bases from J, the gap between germline ends came to 12 bases. Germline-derived CDR1 and CDR2 are MNHEY and SVGAGI. This CDR3 has 12 amino acids.

V is TRBV7-9 and J is TRBJ2-1; D ambiguous. Germline V gene lookup returns CDR1 SEHNR and CDR2 FQNEAQ (reference sequence). This CDR3 has 15 amino acids. V was shortened by 1 base and J by 8 bases, with 15 bases between the two germline ends. CDR3 in amino acids: CASSLGLFETDEQFF. The CDR3 bases are TGTGCCAGCAGCTTAGGCCTCTTTGAGACCGATGAGCAGTTCTTC.

The chain has TRBV5-5 and TRBJ2-1, with 8 nucleotides matching TRBD1. Germline assignment: CDR1 SGHKS and CDR2 YYEKEE (reference sequence). The CDR3 covers 15 residues. V was pared by 0 bases and J by 4 bases, with 3 bases of the junction left unmatched. This CDR3 reads CASSLDRGYYNEQFF. DNA for the CDR3: TGTGCCAGCAGCTTGGACAGGGGGTATTACAATGAGCAGTTCTTC.

The chain recombines TRBV10-3 with TRBJ2-1; D is unresolved. V was shortened by 3 bases and J by 2 bases, with 11 bases between the two germline ends. From germline, CDR1 is ENHRY and CDR2 SYGVKD. This CDR3 contains 15 residues. CDR3 nucleotide sequence: TGTGCCATCAGTGAAGAAGCGAATACCTACAATGAGCAGTTCTTC. It specifies CAISEEANTYNEQFF.

The sample holds one count of this clone. The chain links TRBV10-1 to TRBJ2-7, with D maybe TRBD2 (6 bases). In germline, CDR1 is WNHNN, CDR2 SYGVQD (reference sequence). This CDR3 contains 18 residues. V lost 6 bases to trimming and J lost 0 bases, with 24 bases between them. In DNA form, the CDR3 reads TGCGCCAGCAGCCCCGGTTCCCTTGGGACGGGAGACTCCTACGAGCAGTACTTC. The encoded protein is CASSPGSLGTGDSYEQYF.